The clone carrying this T cell receptor (beta chain) was detected only a few times. Antigen unknown. Time point described: newly diagnosed GD, antithyroid drugs for less than 3 months. PBMC-extracted RNA yielded the TCR library. EDTA tubes received roughly 9 milliliters of collected peripheral blood. Building of the TCR beta libraries involved iRepertoire HTBI primers and Arm-PCR of CDR3 regions. In TCRdb, the multiplex PCR reads were re-called with MiXCR into one record per CDR3 protein. The table has around 360,000 distinct CDR3 sequences, 15% to 20% seen once. Trimming removed 0 bases from V and 10 bases from J, with 16 bases in between. The CDR3 covers 15 residues. The germline gives CDR1 SNHLY, CDR2 FYNNEI. The data stem from a study of regulatory T cells in long-lasting Graves disease. Notes on the study in general: Persistent Graves' patients showed reduced TCR diversity versus newly diagnosed patients.

Separately, the same data were catalogued under a study of T cells in Graves' hyperthyroidism and ophthalmopathy.

This sequence joins TRBV2 and TRBJ1-5; D is undetermined. The receptor was isolated from a woman between 18 and 29 years old with Graves disease. The sample was peripheral blood mononuclear cells (PBMCs), taken at new diagnosis, from a patient treated with antithyroid drugs. As DNA, the CDR3 is TGTGCCAGCAGTGAAGCGCTGACTGGGAGGGAACCCCAGCATTTT. Its protein is CASSEALTGREPQHF.